These T cell receptor beta chains were read from a single sample in a study of cytomegalovirus exposure and HLA in healthy donors. Repertoires were generated with immunoSEQ multiplex PCR, while TCRdb's copy carries only in-frame clones and drops some. The sample yields tens of thousands of clones, around 64% seen once. Sequenced input: PBMCs. Receptors originate from a man between 25 and 39 years old in good health and CMV-seronegative. The CDR3 runs from the conserved cysteine through the conserved F or W. Fields, in order: V gene, J gene, clone size, D gene, CDR3 DNA, CDR3 protein. A D gene is named only where the DNA matches it firmly. Clone sizes are given selectively: once, few, many, or a class where the clone is expanded.

V gene: TRBV5-1; J gene: TRBJ1-1; clone size: NA; D gene: NA; CDR3 DNA: TGCGCCAGCAGCTTGGCAATCGCCTCCGGACAGAGGACCACTGAAGCTTTCTTT; CDR3 protein: CASSLAIASGQRTTEAFF
V gene: TRBV25-1; J gene: TRBJ1-3; clone size: NA; D gene: NA; CDR3 DNA: TGTGCCAGCAGCGATTATCTGGGGGCATCTGGAAACACCATATATTTT; CDR3 protein: CASSDYLGASGNTIYF
V gene: TRBV27; J gene: TRBJ2-7; clone size: once; D gene: TRBD1; CDR3 DNA: TGTGCCAGCAGTTTATCAGGGACAGCCCCTTCGATCTACGAGCAGTACTTC; CDR3 protein: CASSLSGTAPSIYEQYF
V gene: TRBV6-5; J gene: TRBJ2-1; clone size: NA; D gene: TRBD2; CDR3 DNA: TGTGCCAGCAGGCCGACTAGCGGGAGGGCCTATGAGCAGTTCTTC; CDR3 protein: CASRPTSGRAYEQFF
V gene: TRBV11-1; J gene: TRBJ1-1; clone size: NA; D gene: NA; CDR3 DNA: TGTGCCAGCAGCATCATCAGGGGTGGCACTGAAGCTTTCTTT; CDR3 protein: CASSIIRGGTEAFF
V gene: TRBV19; J gene: TRBJ1-2; clone size: NA; D gene: TRBD1; CDR3 DNA: TGTGCCAGTAGTATGGGACAGGGAGCATATGGCTACACCTTC; CDR3 protein: CASSMGQGAYGYTF
V gene: TRBV7-2; J gene: TRBJ1-1; clone size: NA; D gene: TRBD1; CDR3 DNA: TGTGCCAGCAGCGTAGAGGGACAGGCAAACACTGAAGCTTTCTTT; CDR3 protein: CASSVEGQANTEAFF
V gene: TRBV7-8; J gene: TRBJ2-7; clone size: few; D gene: NA; CDR3 DNA: TGTGCCAGCAGCTTAATCGGGGAAGAGGGCGAGCAGTACTTC; CDR3 protein: CASSLIGEEGEQYF
V gene: TRBV19; J gene: TRBJ2-2; clone size: NA; D gene: TRBD2; CDR3 DNA: TGTGCCAGACGGACTAGCGGGAACACCGGGGAGCTGTTTTTT; CDR3 protein: CARRTSGNTGELFF
V gene: TRBV10-3; J gene: TRBJ2-1; clone size: NA; D gene: NA; CDR3 DNA: TGTGCCAGCGCCGAGACCTACAATGAGCAGTTCTTC; CDR3 protein: CASAETYNEQFF
V gene: TRBV30; J gene: TRBJ2-1; clone size: NA; D gene: TRBD2; CDR3 DNA: TGTGCCTGGAGTGTACTAGCGGGGGGCAATGAGCAGTTCTTC; CDR3 protein: CAWSVLAGGNEQFF
V gene: TRBV4-1; J gene: TRBJ1-1; clone size: NA; D gene: NA; CDR3 DNA: TGCGCCAGCAGCCTGAGGAGAGGCACCTACACTGAAGCTTTCTTT; CDR3 protein: CASSLRRGTYTEAFF
V gene: TRBV7-9; J gene: TRBJ2-5; clone size: few; D gene: TRBD1; CDR3 DNA: TGTGCCAGCAGCCTAACAGGGACAGGGGGCCCAGAGACCCAGTACTTC; CDR3 protein: CASSLTGTGGPETQYF
V gene: TRBV2; J gene: TRBJ2-3; clone size: NA; D gene: NA; CDR3 DNA: TGTGCCAGCAGTGAGCGGGGCCGCACAGATACGCAGTATTTT; CDR3 protein: CASSERGRTDTQYF
V gene: TRBV10-2; J gene: TRBJ2-5; clone size: NA; D gene: TRBD2; CDR3 DNA: TGCGCCAGCAGTGAGTCAGTAGCGGGCGGGGAAGAGACCCAGTACTTC; CDR3 protein: CASSESVAGGEETQYF
V gene: TRBV9; J gene: TRBJ1-2; clone size: NA; D gene: TRBD1; CDR3 DNA: TGTGCCAGCGGGATCCGGGACAGGACTGATGGCTACACCTTC; CDR3 protein: CASGIRDRTDGYTF
V gene: TRBV19; J gene: TRBJ1-2; clone size: NA; D gene: NA; CDR3 DNA: TGTGCCAGTAGTGGTCAGGACTTCGGGTATGGCTACACCTTC; CDR3 protein: CASSGQDFGYGYTF
V gene: TRBV7-9; J gene: TRBJ1-5; clone size: NA; D gene: NA; CDR3 DNA: TGTGCCAGCAGCTTATGGGAGACAGGTCAGCCCCAGCATTTT; CDR3 protein: CASSLWETGQPQHF
V gene: TRBV27; J gene: TRBJ1-2; clone size: NA; D gene: NA; CDR3 DNA: TGTGCCAGCAGTTTTTCGGGGGTCTATGGCTACACCTTC; CDR3 protein: CASSFSGVYGYTF
V gene: TRBV2; J gene: TRBJ1-1; clone size: NA; D gene: NA; CDR3 DNA: TGTGCCAGCAGTGATTCTCCCGGGTTCGGCAGGGAGAACACTGAAGCTTTCTTT; CDR3 protein: CASSDSPGFGRENTEAFF
V gene: TRBV13; J gene: TRBJ2-7; clone size: NA; D gene: TRBD2; CDR3 DNA: TGTGCCAGCAGCCCGGGGGGGCAGGGTTCGCGCGAGCAGTACTTC; CDR3 protein: CASSPGGQGSREQYF
V gene: TRBV7-2; J gene: TRBJ1-3; clone size: NA; D gene: NA; CDR3 DNA: TGTGCCAGCAGCTTTCCCAGGGGCAGGGACTCTGGAAACACCATATATTTT; CDR3 protein: CASSFPRGRDSGNTIYF
V gene: TRBV28; J gene: TRBJ1-4; clone size: NA; D gene: TRBD1; CDR3 DNA: TGTGCCATCATGGACAGGGGCCGTGAAAAACTGTTTTTT; CDR3 protein: CAIMDRGREKLFF
V gene: TRBV30; J gene: TRBJ2-1; clone size: NA; D gene: TRBD1; CDR3 DNA: TGTGCCTGGAGTGTACAGGGGTCCAATGAGCAGTTCTTC; CDR3 protein: CAWSVQGSNEQFF
V gene: TRBV5-6; J gene: TRBJ1-1; clone size: NA; D gene: NA; CDR3 DNA: TGTGCCAGCAGCTTGTGGGCCACTGAAGCTTTCTTT; CDR3 protein: CASSLWATEAFF
V gene: TRBV30; J gene: TRBJ1-2; clone size: NA; D gene: NA; CDR3 DNA: TGTGCCTGGAGTCACGGTCCCCTAGGCTACACCTTC; CDR3 protein: CAWSHGPLGYTF
V gene: TRBV5-4; J gene: TRBJ1-1; clone size: few; D gene: TRBD1; CDR3 DNA: TGTGCCAGCAGGAAGGGACAGGGTGGGGCAGGCACTGAAGCTTTCTTT; CDR3 protein: CASRKGQGGAGTEAFF
V gene: TRBV7-9; J gene: TRBJ1-1; clone size: NA; D gene: NA; CDR3 DNA: TGTGCCAGCAGCTCATCTAGTCCCGGGGGAGCTTTCTTT; CDR3 protein: CASSSSSPGGAFF
V gene: TRBV6-1; J gene: TRBJ2-5; clone size: NA; D gene: NA; CDR3 DNA: TGTGCCAGCAGCGATGAGACTAGTTCGGCGGAGACCCAGTACTTC; CDR3 protein: CASSDETSSAETQYF
V gene: TRBV30; J gene: TRBJ2-3; clone size: few; D gene: NA; CDR3 DNA: TGTGCCTGGAGTGTGGCAGGGTTTTACACAGATACGCAGTATTTT; CDR3 protein: CAWSVAGFYTDTQYF
V gene: TRBV7-2; J gene: TRBJ2-7; clone size: NA; D gene: TRBD1; CDR3 DNA: TGTGCCAGCAGTTCCGGGACAGGGGTCGTCTACGAGCAGTACTTC; CDR3 protein: CASSSGTGVVYEQYF
V gene: TRBV2; J gene: TRBJ2-5; clone size: NA; D gene: TRBD2; CDR3 DNA: TGTGCCAGCAGAAAGCTAGCGGGAGGCCTGCAAGAGACCCAGTACTTC; CDR3 protein: CASRKLAGGLQETQYF
V gene: TRBV19; J gene: TRBJ2-3; clone size: few; D gene: TRBD2; CDR3 DNA: TGTGCCAGTAGTAGAGGACTAGCGGTCACAGATACGCAGTATTTT; CDR3 protein: CASSRGLAVTDTQYF
V gene: TRBV13; J gene: TRBJ2-5; clone size: NA; D gene: TRBD2; CDR3 DNA: TGTGCCAGCAGCCAGCGGGAGGATGAAGAGACCCAGTACTTC; CDR3 protein: CASSQREDEETQYF
V gene: TRBV7-3; J gene: TRBJ1-5; clone size: NA; D gene: NA; CDR3 DNA: TGTGCCAGCAGCTTAGGAGGGTTAAGCAATCAGCCCCAGCATTTT; CDR3 protein: CASSLGGLSNQPQHF
V gene: TRBV2; J gene: TRBJ1-2; clone size: NA; D gene: NA; CDR3 DNA: TGTGCCAGCAGTGCCATGCGGGCAGGGGAGGGGGATGGCTACACCTTC; CDR3 protein: CASSAMRAGEGDGYTF
V gene: TRBV2; J gene: TRBJ1-1; clone size: NA; D gene: NA; CDR3 DNA: TGTGCCAGCATCGATGAGCCGGGGGTTGGCACTGAAGCTTTCTTT; CDR3 protein: CASIDEPGVGTEAFF
V gene: TRBV28; J gene: TRBJ2-7; clone size: NA; D gene: TRBD2; CDR3 DNA: TGTGCCAGCACCCCTGGGAGGGTCTACGAGCAGTACTTC; CDR3 protein: CASTPGRVYEQYF
V gene: TRBV30; J gene: TRBJ1-5; clone size: NA; D gene: NA; CDR3 DNA: TGTGCCTGGAGTGTCCGTAGCAATCAGCCCCAGCATTTT; CDR3 protein: CAWSVRSNQPQHF
V gene: TRBV7-9; J gene: TRBJ2-3; clone size: NA; D gene: TRBD1; CDR3 DNA: TGTGCCAGCAGGCCCACAGGGGCCCGAGGGGATACGCAGTATTTT; CDR3 protein: CASRPTGARGDTQYF
V gene: TRBV7-3; J gene: TRBJ2-7; clone size: NA; D gene: NA; CDR3 DNA: TGTGCCAGCAGCTTAAGGGTGTTCGGCCCCCGGGGGACCTACGAGCAGTACTTC; CDR3 protein: CASSLRVFGPRGTYEQYF
V gene: TRBV5-1; J gene: TRBJ1-5; clone size: NA; D gene: TRBD1; CDR3 DNA: TGCGCCAGCAGGCTCGGGACAGACAATAGCAATCAGCCCCAGCATTTT; CDR3 protein: CASRLGTDNSNQPQHF
V gene: TRBV2; J gene: TRBJ1-2; clone size: NA; D gene: NA; CDR3 DNA: TGTGCCAGCAGTGAGGAGGGACCCCTCTATGGCTACACCTTC; CDR3 protein: CASSEEGPLYGYTF
V gene: TRBV5-4; J gene: TRBJ1-1; clone size: NA; D gene: NA; CDR3 DNA: TGTGCCAGCAGCGGAGGAGCTTTCTTT; CDR3 protein: CASSGGAFF
V gene: TRBV7-8; J gene: TRBJ2-7; clone size: NA; D gene: NA; CDR3 DNA: TGTGCCAGCAGCTTAATTTACGCCGGCGCGGGTTCCTACGAGCAGTACTTC; CDR3 protein: CASSLIYAGAGSYEQYF
V gene: TRBV10-3; J gene: TRBJ1-1; clone size: NA; D gene: NA; CDR3 DNA: TGTGCCATCAGGGACAAGGTAAATGGCATCGAAGCTTTCTTT; CDR3 protein: CAIRDKVNGIEAFF
V gene: TRBV5-1; J gene: TRBJ2-1; clone size: NA; D gene: TRBD2; CDR3 DNA: TGCGCCAGCAGCTCCCAACCGGGACTAGCGGGAGGGCCATGGAATGAGCAGTTCTTC; CDR3 protein: CASSSQPGLAGGPWNEQFF
V gene: TRBV5-1; J gene: TRBJ1-1; clone size: once; D gene: TRBD1; CDR3 DNA: TGCGCCAGCTCTGGTCAGGGGGGAACTGAAGCTTTCTTT; CDR3 protein: CASSGQGGTEAFF
V gene: TRBV7-9; J gene: TRBJ1-1; clone size: NA; D gene: NA; CDR3 DNA: TGTGCCAGCAGACTAAACACTGAAGCTTTCTTT; CDR3 protein: CASRLNTEAFF
V gene: TRBV29-1; J gene: TRBJ1-1; clone size: NA; D gene: NA; CDR3 DNA: TGCAGCATAACAGAGACGAACACTGAAGCTTTCTTT; CDR3 protein: CSITETNTEAFF
V gene: TRBV29-1; J gene: TRBJ1-1; clone size: NA; D gene: TRBD1; CDR3 DNA: TGCAGCGGTACGGGACAGAGAAATGAAGCTTTCTTT; CDR3 protein: CSGTGQRNEAFF
V gene: TRBV7-3; J gene: TRBJ2-6; clone size: NA; D gene: NA; CDR3 DNA: TGTGCCAGCAGCTTTTCGACAGCCGGGGCCAACGTCCTGACTTTC; CDR3 protein: CASSFSTAGANVLTF
V gene: TRBV12-5; J gene: TRBJ1-5; clone size: NA; D gene: TRBD1; CDR3 DNA: TGTGCTAGTGGTTTGGTAAGGTCGGGACAGGCGTCATATAGCAATCAGCCCCAGCATTTT; CDR3 protein: CASGLVRSGQASYSNQPQHF